Reported below is one T cell receptor beta chain. Its antigen is undetermined. This record belongs to a study of identical twins. Study-level points and caveats: Cord blood beta clonotypes that were abundant carried fewer insertions, and memory repertoires showed no such trend. It was cross-sectional statistical analysis, not following the same donors, that the conclusions relied on.

This CDR3 is 15 amino acids long. Germline CDR1 reads MGHRA; CDR2 reads YSYEKL. The V and J ends lost 3 bases and 12 bases respectively, with 21 bases between them. Every one of the donors was a healthy Caucasian. Unique molecular identifiers were present on the cDNA, and a universal primer site came from template switching. TCRdb processed the 5' RACE reads anew with MiXCR; each CDR3 protein has one entry. This sample has approximately 890,000 distinct CDR3 sequences; about 12% occur once, and the top ten carry around 1.5%. The sample also formed part of further work on yellow fever vaccine responses in identical twins.

The sample comprised PBMCs. The receptor comes from a woman between 18 and 29 years old in good health. The chain is built from TRBV4-1 and TRBJ2-1; possible D gene TRBD1, 6 bases. This CDR3 reads CASSQLAGAPSLQFF. In DNA, the CDR3 is TGCGCCAGCAGCCAGTTGGCAGGGGCCCCGTCCTTGCAGTTCTTC.